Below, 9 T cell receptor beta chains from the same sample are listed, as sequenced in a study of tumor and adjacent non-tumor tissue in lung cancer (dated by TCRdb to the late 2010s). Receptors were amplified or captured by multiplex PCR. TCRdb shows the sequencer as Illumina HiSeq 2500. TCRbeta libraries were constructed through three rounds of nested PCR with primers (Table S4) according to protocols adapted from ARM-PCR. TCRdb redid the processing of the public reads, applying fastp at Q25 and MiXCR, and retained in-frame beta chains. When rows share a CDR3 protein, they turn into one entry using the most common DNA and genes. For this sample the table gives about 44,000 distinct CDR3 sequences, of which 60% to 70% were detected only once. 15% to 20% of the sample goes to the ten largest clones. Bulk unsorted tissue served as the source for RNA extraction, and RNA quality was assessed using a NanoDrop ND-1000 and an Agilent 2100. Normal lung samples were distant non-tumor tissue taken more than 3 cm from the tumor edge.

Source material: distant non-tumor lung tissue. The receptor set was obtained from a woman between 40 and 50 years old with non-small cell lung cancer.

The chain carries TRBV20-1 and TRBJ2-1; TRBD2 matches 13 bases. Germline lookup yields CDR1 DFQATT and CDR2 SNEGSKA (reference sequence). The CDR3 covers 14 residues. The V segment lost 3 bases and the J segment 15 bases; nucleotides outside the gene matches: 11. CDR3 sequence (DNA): TGCAGTGCTAGTCCGGGACTAGCGGGGTCGGGGGCGTTCTTC. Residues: CSASPGLAGSGAFF.

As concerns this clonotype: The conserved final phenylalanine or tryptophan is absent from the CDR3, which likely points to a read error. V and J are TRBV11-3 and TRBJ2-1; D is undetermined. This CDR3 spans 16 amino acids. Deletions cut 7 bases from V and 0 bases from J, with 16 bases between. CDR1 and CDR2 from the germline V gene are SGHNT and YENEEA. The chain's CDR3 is CASNPRSRSSYNEQFI. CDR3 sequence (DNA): TGTGCCAGCAACCCAAGATCTAGGAGCTCCTACAATGAGCAGTTCATC.

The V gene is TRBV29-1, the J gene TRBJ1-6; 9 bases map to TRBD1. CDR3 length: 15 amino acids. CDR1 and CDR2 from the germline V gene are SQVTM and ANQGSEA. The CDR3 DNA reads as TGCATCGTCCGACCGACAGGGGGAGTTAATTCACCCCTCCACTTT. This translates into CIVRPTGGVNSPLHF.

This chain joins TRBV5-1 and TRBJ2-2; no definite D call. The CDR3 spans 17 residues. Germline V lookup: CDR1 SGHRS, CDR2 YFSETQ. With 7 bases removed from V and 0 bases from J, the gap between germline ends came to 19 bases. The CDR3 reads CASGWASGSPNTGELFF. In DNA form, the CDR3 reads TGCGCCAGCGGGTGGGCTAGTGGCTCACCGAACACCGGGGAGCTGTTTTTT.

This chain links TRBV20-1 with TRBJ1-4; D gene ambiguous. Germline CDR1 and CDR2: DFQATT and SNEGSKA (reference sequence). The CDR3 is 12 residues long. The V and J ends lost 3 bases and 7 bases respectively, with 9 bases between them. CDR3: CSARLQCEKLFF. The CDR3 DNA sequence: TGCAGTGCTAGGCTTCAGTGTGAAAAACTGTTTTTT.

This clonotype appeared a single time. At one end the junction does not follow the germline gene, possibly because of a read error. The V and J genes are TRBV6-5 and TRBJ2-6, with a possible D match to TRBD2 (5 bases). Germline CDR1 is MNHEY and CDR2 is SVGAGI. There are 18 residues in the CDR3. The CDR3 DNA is TGTACCAGCAGTTACAAGGTTCATTCTAAGGACTGGGCCAACGTCCTGACATTC. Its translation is CTSSYKVHSKDWANVLTF.

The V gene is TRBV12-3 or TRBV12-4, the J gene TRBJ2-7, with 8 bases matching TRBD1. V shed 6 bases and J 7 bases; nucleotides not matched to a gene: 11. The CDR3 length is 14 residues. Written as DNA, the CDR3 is TGTGCCAGCAGGGAAACCGGGACAGGCTATGAGCAGTACTTC. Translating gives CASRETGTGYEQYF.

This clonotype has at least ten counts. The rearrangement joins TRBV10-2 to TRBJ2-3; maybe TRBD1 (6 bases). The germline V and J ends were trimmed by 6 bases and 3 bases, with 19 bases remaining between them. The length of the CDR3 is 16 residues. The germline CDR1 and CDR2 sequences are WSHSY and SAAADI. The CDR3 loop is CASRPTGSLWTDTQYF. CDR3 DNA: TGCGCCAGCAGACCCACAGGGTCATTGTGGACAGATACGCAGTATTTT.

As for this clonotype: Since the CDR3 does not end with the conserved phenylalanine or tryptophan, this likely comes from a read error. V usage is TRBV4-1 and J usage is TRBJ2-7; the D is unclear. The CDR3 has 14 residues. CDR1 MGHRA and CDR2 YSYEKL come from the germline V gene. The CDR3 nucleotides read TGCGCCAGCAGCCAAGGTCCGAGAGCCTACGAACAGTACTTA. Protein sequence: CASSQGPRAYEQYL.